Below are 32 T cell receptor beta chains sequenced from a single sample in a study of T cell responses to AZD1222 COVID-19 vaccine. TCRdb's table, derived via immunoSEQ multiplex PCR, lists solely in-frame clones and lacks some. Of about 150,000 clones listed, around 94% are singletons. Specimen: peripheral blood, collected on day 0 of AZD1222 vaccination. Receptors were obtained from an adult in good health.

The chain is built from TRBV18 and TRBJ1-1; D not certain. V was shortened by 8 bases and J by 3 bases, with 25 bases between the two germline ends. The CDR3 runs to 17 residues. CDR1 is KGHSH and CDR2 is LQKENI in the germline V gene. The CDR3, as DNA: TGTGCCAGCACCCGGGCCAGCAGGATAAATAAATACACTGAAGCTTTCTTT. The encoded protein is CASTRASRINKYTEAFF.

V usage is TRBV6-5 and J usage is TRBJ1-1, with no clear D. The V end lost 5 bases, the J end lost 4 bases, and 11 bases lay between the germline ends. Germline values: CDR1 MNHEY, CDR2 SVGAGI. The CDR3 is made up of 13 amino acids. CDR3 DNA: TGTGCCAGCAGTCCCGGACCGCGCACTGAAGCTTTCTTT. It translates to CASSPGPRTEAFF.

The chain uses TRBV3-1 (or the pseudogene TRBV3-2) and TRBJ1-1, with D unresolved. The CDR3 loop spans 12 amino acids. The ends were cut back, 1 base at V and 5 bases at J, with 5 bases in the middle. Germline lookup yields CDR1 LGHDT and CDR2 YNNKEL (reference sequence). The CDR3 region has the DNA TGTGCCAGCAGCCAAGGGGGAACTGAAGCTTTCTTT. Translating it yields CASSQGGTEAFF.

CDR3 coding DNA: TGTGCCAGCAGTTTGGAAGCCGGGGAGCTGTTTTTT. This translates into CASSLEAGELFF. The chain links TRBV12-3 or TRBV12-4 to TRBJ2-2; D remains unclear. V was clipped by 3 bases and J by 6 bases, with 5 bases between them. The CDR3 is 12 amino acids.

The chain couples TRBV7-2 to TRBJ2-1, with D perhaps TRBD1 or TRBD2 (6 bases each). Germline lookup yields CDR1 SGHTA and CDR2 FQGNSA. The V and J ends lost 5 bases and 4 bases respectively, with 15 bases between them. The CDR3 runs 15 residues. CDR3 sequence (DNA): TGTGCCAGCAGCAAGGGGGGACTGACTTACAATGAGCAGTTCTTC. This encodes CASSKGGLTYNEQFF.

The chain is built from TRBV19 and TRBJ2-1; D is unresolved. Germline loops: CDR1 LNHDA, CDR2 SQIVND (reference sequence). The CDR3 length is 16 residues. V lost 0 bases to trimming and J lost 0 bases, with 9 bases between them. The CDR3 protein is CASSIDRVISYNEQFF. The DNA for the CDR3 is TGTGCCAGTAGTATAGATCGGGTGATCTCCTACAATGAGCAGTTCTTC.

This chain uses TRBV12-3 or TRBV12-4 with TRBJ1-4; D may be TRBD1 (5 bases). The CDR3 extends over 13 amino acids. V gave up 3 bases and J gave up 13 bases, with 15 bases separating them. CDR3 in DNA: TGTGCCAGCAGTTTTTCCAGGCCCCAGGGACTGTTTTTT. It yields the protein CASSFSRPQGLFF.

The CDR3 spells CASSPSGAGELFF. CDR3 sequence (DNA): TGCGCCAGCAGTCCCTCAGGGGCCGGGGAGCTGTTTTTT. The chain links TRBV10-1 to TRBJ2-2, with D possibly TRBD1 on 6 matching bases. This CDR3 is built from 13 residues. CDR1 and CDR2 from the germline V gene are WNHNN and SYGVQD (reference sequence). V lost 5 bases to trimming and J lost 6 bases, with 10 bases between them.

This sequence joins TRBV30 and TRBJ2-5; TRBD2 matches 7 bases. The CDR3 is made up of 14 amino acids. V dropped 5 bases and J dropped 3; count of bases not matched to a gene: 9. Germline CDR1 GTSNPN, CDR2 SVGIG (reference sequence). CDR3: CAWLPGLTKETQYF. In DNA form, the CDR3 reads TGTGCCTGGCTGCCGGGACTAACAAAAGAGACCCAGTACTTC.

The V gene is TRBV19, the J gene TRBJ2-3; the match to TRBD1 covers 7 bases. The ends lost 8 bases at V and 3 bases at J; junction bases unmatched: 2. The germline V gene has CDR1 LNHDA and CDR2 SQIVND (reference sequence). CDR3 length equals 12 residues. The CDR3 region has the DNA TGTGCCAGTGAGGGGGCTACAGATACGCAGTATTTT. Its translation is CASEGATDTQYF.

The chain combines TRBV28 with TRBJ2-3; TRBD1 might be the D (6 bases). Trimming removed 5 bases from V and 9 bases from J, with 18 bases in between. The CDR3 spans 14 residues. Germline CDR1 reads MDHEN; CDR2 reads SYDVKM. For the CDR3, the DNA is TGTGCCAGCAGTGGGGGCGTTGGGCGGAGGACGCAGTATTTT. Encoded protein: CASSGGVGRRTQYF.

The V call is TRBV3-1 (or the pseudogene TRBV3-2), the J call TRBJ2-5; TRBD2 aligns across 11 bases. Germline CDR1 reads LGHDT; CDR2 reads YNNKEL (reference sequence). With 6 bases clipped from V and 2 bases from J, the junction kept 5 bases outside the gene matches. This CDR3 is 15 amino acids long. Written as DNA, the CDR3 is TGTGCCAGCAGTATAGCGGGGGGGTCACAAGAGACCCAGTACTTC. It specifies CASSIAGGSQETQYF.

The chain carries TRBV6-1 and TRBJ2-1; 7 bases match TRBD2. Germline V lookup: CDR1 MNHNS, CDR2 SASEGT. This CDR3 region has 15 residues. V gave up 7 bases and J gave up 3 bases; unmatched junction bases: 9. The CDR3 reads CASNDRASGYNEQFF. The CDR3 bases are TGTGCCAGCAACGATCGAGCTAGCGGCTACAATGAGCAGTTCTTC.

The chain uses TRBV5-1 and TRBJ1-1, with D perhaps matching TRBD1 (5 bases). The V end lost 3 bases, the J end lost 5 bases, and 14 bases lay between the germline ends. CDR3 length: 14 amino acids. Germline V gene lookup returns CDR1 SGHRS and CDR2 YFSETQ. DNA for the CDR3: TGCGCCAGCAGCTCGGGACGGACGGTGACTGAAGCTTTCTTT. Its translation: CASSSGRTVTEAFF. Full variable domain (outside the CDR3, taken from reference TRBV5-1 and TRBJ1-1): KAGVTQTPRYLIKTRGQQVTLSCSPISGHRSVSWYQQTPGQGLQFLFEYFSETQRNKGNFPGRFSGRQFSNSRSEMNVSTLELGDSALYLCASSSGRTVTEAFFGQGTRLTVV.

This chain joins TRBV28 and TRBJ2-5; 15 bases line up with TRBD2. From germline, CDR1 is MDHEN and CDR2 SYDVKM. V shed 6 bases, J shed 5 bases, and the junction held 7 bases outside the gene matches. The CDR3 runs to 16 residues. The CDR3 DNA follows: TGTGCCAGCAGGCGGACTAGCGGGGGGGCCCGGGAGACCCAGTACTTC. Translated: CASRRTSGGARETQYF. Variable domain in full (rest from reference TRBV28 and TRBJ2-5): DVKVTQSSRYLVKRTGEKVFLECVQDMDHENMFWYRQDPGLGLRLIYFSYDVKMKEKGDIPEGYSVSREKKERFSLILESASTNQTSMYLCASRRTSGGARETQYFGPGTRLLVL.

The gene calls are TRBV12-5 and TRBJ1-1; TRBD1 aligns across 7 bases. Germline V lookup: CDR1 LGHNT, CDR2 FRNRAP. The CDR3 loop spans 13 amino acids. Unmatched junction bases numbered 7, after V lost 10 bases and J lost 2 bases. In nucleotides, the CDR3 is TGTGCTATTCCGGGACAGCTAAACACTGAAGCTTTCTTT. As protein: CAIPGQLNTEAFF.

The gene calls are TRBV4-3 and TRBJ2-3; D possibly uses TRBD1 or TRBD2 (6 bases each). The germline V and J ends were trimmed by 1 base and 4 bases, with 12 bases remaining between them. The CDR3 is 15 residues long. Germline V CDR1 and CDR2: LGHNA, YSLEER. The CDR3 reads CASSQVIGGPDTQYF. CDR3 DNA sequence: TGCGCCAGCAGCCAAGTCATTGGGGGGCCAGATACGCAGTATTTT.

The chain is built from TRBV5-1 and TRBJ1-4; D is unclear. Germline V CDR1 and CDR2: SGHRS, YFSETQ. This CDR3 is 14 amino acids long. V shed 6 bases and J shed 0 bases, with 9 bases lying between them. In DNA form, the CDR3 reads TGCGCCAGCACCGAGGCCTCAACTAATGAAAAACTGTTTTTT. Its protein is CASTEASTNEKLFF.

The chain is built from TRBV19 and TRBJ1-5; D is undetermined. Germline V gene lookup returns CDR1 LNHDA and CDR2 SQIVND (reference sequence). This CDR3 is built from 13 residues. Trimming cost V 6 bases and J 4 bases, with 10 bases left between them. The CDR3 region is CASSPTSNQPQHF. CDR3 nucleotides: TGTGCCAGTAGCCCGACCTCAAATCAGCCCCAGCATTTT.

The chain links TRBV6-7 to TRBJ2-7, with 8 bases lining up with TRBD1. TRBV6-7 qualifies as an ORF whose function is uncertain. This CDR3 comprises 18 residues. The V segment lost 7 bases and the J segment 0 bases; nucleotides outside the gene matches: 17. The CDR3 DNA reads TGTGCCAGCATATCTAACCGGACAGGGCTTGAAAGCTCCTACGAGCAGTACGTC. It encodes CASISNRTGLESSYEQYV.

In this sample, this clone turned up a few times. The chain employs TRBV2 and TRBJ1-1; D unresolved. Trimming took off 6 bases at V and 0 bases at J, with 8 bases between the two ends. The CDR3 sequence is 13 residues long. CDR1 and CDR2 (germline): SNHLY, FYNNEI. The CDR3, as DNA: TGTGCCAGCAGCTCGACGGTGAACACTGAAGCTTTCTTT. Translating it yields CASSSTVNTEAFF.

The V and J genes are TRBV11-2 and TRBJ2-1; 7 positions agree with TRBD1. This CDR3 is built from 17 residues. CDR1 SGHAT and CDR2 FQNNGV come from the germline V gene. V was pared by 8 bases and J by 0 bases, with 13 bases of the junction left unmatched. CDR3 sequence (DNA): TGTGCCAGCCACAAAACCGGACAGGCGAGCTCCTACAATGAGCAGTTCTTC. Its protein product is CASHKTGQASSYNEQFF.

This chain connects TRBV30 to TRBJ2-1, with D possibly matching TRBD2 (6 bases). The germline V gene encodes CDR1 GTSNPN and CDR2 SVGIG (reference sequence). The CDR3 length is 14 residues. The germline V and J ends were trimmed by 2 bases and 8 bases, with 16 bases remaining between them. CDR3 DNA sequence: TGTGCCTGGAGTAAGGGAGGAAACGGGGATGAGCAGTTCTTC. As protein: CAWSKGGNGDEQFF.

The chain joins TRBV6-6 to TRBJ2-1; 9 bases are shared with TRBD1. Germline CDR1 MNHNY, CDR2 SVGAGI (reference sequence). The CDR3 extends over 15 amino acids. Trimming took 9 bases from V and 6 from J; bases not matched to a gene: 12. The DNA for the CDR3 is TGTGCCAGTCTTACCCGGGACAGGGTCTCCAATGAGCAGTTCTTC. This sequence encodes CASLTRDRVSNEQFF.

The rearrangement links TRBV29-1 to TRBJ1-2, with 8 bases matching TRBD1. The CDR3 runs 10 residues. Germline lookup yields CDR1 SQVTM and CDR2 ANQGSEA. With 7 bases clipped from V and 6 bases from J, the junction kept 1 base outside the gene matches. CDR3 sequence: CSAGQDGYTF. In DNA, the CDR3 is TGCAGCGCGGGACAGGATGGCTACACCTTC.

The gene calls are TRBV5-1 and TRBJ2-1, with TRBD2 matching over 9 bases. The trim removed 0 bases at V and 8 bases at J, leaving 6 bases unmatched. The CDR3 covers 15 residues. Germline V CDR1 and CDR2: SGHRS, YFSETQ. CDR3 sequence: CASSLALAGRDEQFF. CDR3 bases: TGCGCCAGCAGCTTGGCTCTAGCGGGACGGGATGAGCAGTTCTTC.

The chain is built from TRBV2 and TRBJ1-2; D might be TRBD1 (6 bases). CDR1 is SNHLY and CDR2 is FYNNEI in the germline V gene. This CDR3 spans 15 amino acids. The germline V and J ends were trimmed by 5 bases and 4 bases, with 17 bases remaining between them. CDR3 nucleotides: TGTGCCAGCAGTCACAGGAAAGGGGGGCTCTATGGCTACACCTTC. Its translation is CASSHRKGGLYGYTF.

This sequence joins TRBV4-1 and TRBJ1-1, with TRBD1 as a possible D gene (5 bases). This CDR3 is 14 amino acids long. CDR1 is MGHRA, CDR2 YSYEKL, per germline. V lost 4 bases, J lost 1 base, and 10 bases lay in between. Written as DNA, the CDR3 is TGCGCCAGCAGCCTCACGGGGGAGAACACTGAAGCTTTCTTT. It specifies CASSLTGENTEAFF.

The genes are TRBV12-3 or TRBV12-4 and TRBJ2-1, with a weak D call TRBD1 (6 bases). Between the trimmed V and J ends, which lost 2 bases and 7 bases, there was a span of 9 bases. The CDR3 contains 13 residues. CDR3 nucleotide sequence: TGTGCCAGCAGTTTACGACAGGTAAATGAGCAGTTCTTC. Its translation is CASSLRQVNEQFF.

The gene calls are TRBV4-1 and TRBJ1-4; no clear D. Germline V gene sequence: CDR1 MGHRA, CDR2 YSYEKL. The CDR3 covers 13 residues. V was shortened by 7 bases and J by 0 bases, with 6 bases between the two germline ends. CDR3 sequence reads: CASTPATNEKLFF. The DNA of the CDR3 is TGCGCCAGCACCCCTGCAACTAATGAAAAACTGTTTTTT.

The V call is TRBV5-6, the J call TRBJ1-1; D might be TRBD1 (5 bases). CDR1 is SGHDT and CDR2 is YYEEEE in the germline V gene. V was clipped by 4 bases and J by 0 bases, with 16 bases between them. The CDR3 covers 16 residues. The CDR3 DNA sequence: TGTGCCAGCAGCCTTGGCAGTTACAGGATGAACACTGAAGCTTTCTTT. It encodes CASSLGSYRMNTEAFF.

The chain joins TRBV2 to TRBJ1-1; 10 bases map to TRBD1. Germline lookup yields CDR1 SNHLY and CDR2 FYNNEI. The CDR3 sequence is 14 residues long. Trimming took 6 bases from V and 3 from J; bases not matched to a gene: 4. Written as DNA, the CDR3 is TGTGCCAGCAGAGACAGGGGGCCTCACACTGAAGCTTTCTTT. Amino acid sequence: CASRDRGPHTEAFF.